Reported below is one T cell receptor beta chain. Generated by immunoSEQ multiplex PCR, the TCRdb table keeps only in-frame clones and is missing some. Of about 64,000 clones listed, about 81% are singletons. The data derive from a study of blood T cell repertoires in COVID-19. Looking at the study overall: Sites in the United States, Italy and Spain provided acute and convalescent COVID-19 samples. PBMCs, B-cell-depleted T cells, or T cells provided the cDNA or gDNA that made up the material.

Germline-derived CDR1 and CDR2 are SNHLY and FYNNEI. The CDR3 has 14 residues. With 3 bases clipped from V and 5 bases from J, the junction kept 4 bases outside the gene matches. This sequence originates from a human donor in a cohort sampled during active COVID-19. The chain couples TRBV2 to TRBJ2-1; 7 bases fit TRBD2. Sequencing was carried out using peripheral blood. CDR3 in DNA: TGTGCCAGCAGTGAGGCTAGCGGCAACAATGAGCAGTTCTTC. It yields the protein CASSEASGNNEQFF.